Listed below are T cell receptor beta chains from one sample, sequenced in a study of cytomegalovirus exposure and HLA in healthy donors. This table comes from immunoSEQ multiplex PCR, and its TCRdb copy is limited to in-frame clones, with some not included. The profile covers over 110,000 clones, with under 90% appearing a single time and around 2.4% taken by the ten largest. Specimen: PBMCs. The receptors originated from a male donor in good health and CMV-seronegative. CDR3s include the opening cysteine and the closing phenylalanine or tryptophan. The order of the fields is V gene, clone size, D gene, J gene, CDR3 protein, CDR3 DNA. A D gene is named only where the DNA matches it firmly. Expanded clones are given a class, and other clones once, few, many or no size at all.

V gene: TRBV7-8; clone size: -; D gene: TRBD1; J gene: TRBJ2-2; CDR3 protein: CASSIWDRENTGELFF; CDR3 DNA: TGTGCCAGCAGCATTTGGGACAGGGAGAACACCGGGGAGCTGTTTTTT
V gene: TRBV12-5; clone size: -; D gene: -; J gene: TRBJ2-2; CDR3 protein: CASGLGTGKGNTGELFF; CDR3 DNA: TGTGCTAGTGGTTTGGGAACAGGTAAGGGTAACACCGGGGAGCTGTTTTTT
V gene: TRBV28; clone size: once; D gene: -; J gene: TRBJ1-1; CDR3 protein: CASSLSGADVGNTEAFF; CDR3 DNA: TGTGCCAGCAGTTTATCAGGGGCAGACGTGGGGAACACTGAAGCTTTCTTT
V gene: TRBV6-1; clone size: few; D gene: TRBD1; J gene: TRBJ2-7; CDR3 protein: CASSDQGQGASYEQYF; CDR3 DNA: TGTGCCAGCAGTGATCAGGGACAGGGGGCCTCCTACGAGCAGTACTTC
V gene: TRBV5-6; clone size: -; D gene: -; J gene: TRBJ2-1; CDR3 protein: CASSLVQGHEQFF; CDR3 DNA: TGTGCCAGCAGCTTGGTTCAGGGCCATGAGCAGTTCTTC
V gene: TRBV7-3; clone size: -; D gene: TRBD2; J gene: TRBJ2-7; CDR3 protein: CASSRLAGDLYEQYF; CDR3 DNA: TGTGCCAGCAGCAGACTAGCGGGAGATCTTTACGAGCAGTACTTC
V gene: TRBV7-2; clone size: -; D gene: TRBD1; J gene: TRBJ1-2; CDR3 protein: CASSLLQGANYGYTF; CDR3 DNA: TGTGCCAGCAGCCTGTTACAGGGGGCTAACTATGGCTACACCTTC
V gene: TRBV7-2; clone size: -; D gene: TRBD2; J gene: TRBJ2-1; CDR3 protein: CASSPQLAAEQFF; CDR3 DNA: TGTGCCAGCAGCCCCCAACTAGCGGCCGAGCAGTTCTTC
V gene: TRBV15; clone size: -; D gene: -; J gene: TRBJ1-3; CDR3 protein: CATSPRETYGNTIYF; CDR3 DNA: TGTGCCACCAGCCCCCGGGAGACGTATGGAAACACCATATATTTT
V gene: TRBV13; clone size: -; D gene: -; J gene: TRBJ2-5; CDR3 protein: CASSLDRTGETQYF; CDR3 DNA: TGTGCCAGCAGCTTAGACAGAACCGGAGAGACCCAGTACTTC
V gene: TRBV2; clone size: -; D gene: TRBD1; J gene: TRBJ2-7; CDR3 protein: CASSGDRAYEQYF; CDR3 DNA: TGTGCCAGCAGTGGGGACAGGGCCTACGAGCAGTACTTC
V gene: TRBV7-7; clone size: once; D gene: -; J gene: TRBJ2-3; CDR3 protein: CASSLAVGGDTQYF; CDR3 DNA: TGTGCTAGCAGCTTAGCGGTAGGCGGAGATACGCAGTATTTT
V gene: TRBV5-6; clone size: once; D gene: -; J gene: TRBJ2-7; CDR3 protein: CASRRAVGGYEQYF; CDR3 DNA: TGTGCCAGCAGACGGGCTGTGGGGGGCTACGAGCAGTACTTC
V gene: TRBV29-1; clone size: -; D gene: TRBD1; J gene: TRBJ1-1; CDR3 protein: CSVASRYRGLRLNTEAFF; CDR3 DNA: TGCAGCGTTGCCTCCCGTTACAGGGGGCTTCGACTGAACACTGAAGCTTTCTTT
V gene: TRBV4-1; clone size: few; D gene: TRBD2; J gene: TRBJ2-3; CDR3 protein: CASSQTSGSDTQYF; CDR3 DNA: TGCGCCAGCAGCCAAACTAGCGGGAGTGATACGCAGTATTTT
V gene: TRBV5-4; clone size: -; D gene: TRBD1; J gene: TRBJ1-6; CDR3 protein: CASSSDRESPLHF; CDR3 DNA: TGTGCCAGCAGCTCTGACAGGGAATCACCCCTCCACTTT
V gene: TRBV4-3; clone size: -; D gene: -; J gene: TRBJ2-1; CDR3 protein: CASSQDKAEQFF; CDR3 DNA: TGCGCCAGCAGCCAAGATAAAGCGGAGCAGTTCTTC
V gene: TRBV7-8; clone size: -; D gene: -; J gene: TRBJ1-6; CDR3 protein: CASSLVYGNSPLHF; CDR3 DNA: TGTGCCAGCAGCTTAGTCTACGGGAATTCACCCCTCCACTTT
V gene: TRBV7-3; clone size: -; D gene: TRBD2; J gene: TRBJ2-7; CDR3 protein: CASSLVGIGLAGSEQYF; CDR3 DNA: TGTGCCAGCAGCTTAGTGGGGATTGGGCTAGCGGGAAGCGAGCAGTACTTC
V gene: TRBV28; clone size: -; D gene: -; J gene: TRBJ2-7; CDR3 protein: CASSPAPGLSGDYEQYF; CDR3 DNA: TGTGCCAGCAGCCCCGCCCCGGGACTTTCTGGGGACTACGAGCAGTACTTC
V gene: TRBV29-1; clone size: -; D gene: -; J gene: TRBJ2-7; CDR3 protein: CSVGGQTRSSYEQYF; CDR3 DNA: TGCAGCGTTGGAGGGCAGACTAGGAGCTCCTACGAGCAGTACTTC
V gene: TRBV6-5; clone size: once; D gene: -; J gene: TRBJ2-7; CDR3 protein: CASSLGRGYEQYF; CDR3 DNA: TGTGCCAGCAGTCTTGGCCGGGGCTACGAGCAGTACTTC
V gene: TRBV4-3; clone size: once; D gene: TRBD1; J gene: TRBJ2-1; CDR3 protein: CASSQDLGTGSNEQFF; CDR3 DNA: TGCGCCAGCAGCCAAGACCTCGGGACAGGGAGCAATGAGCAGTTCTTC
V gene: TRBV27; clone size: -; D gene: TRBD1; J gene: TRBJ2-7; CDR3 protein: CATQPIGTGLSYEQYF; CDR3 DNA: TGTGCCACCCAACCGATCGGGACAGGCCTATCCTACGAGCAGTACTTC
V gene: TRBV7-9; clone size: few; D gene: -; J gene: TRBJ2-5; CDR3 protein: CASSLEGAQYF; CDR3 DNA: TGTGCCAGCAGCTTAGAGGGGGCCCAGTACTTC
V gene: TRBV19; clone size: -; D gene: -; J gene: TRBJ1-2; CDR3 protein: CASSIVTGSYGYTF; CDR3 DNA: TGTGCCAGTAGTATAGTAACAGGGAGCTATGGCTACACCTTC
V gene: TRBV7-9; clone size: few; D gene: -; J gene: TRBJ2-2; CDR3 protein: CASSSSPGTGELFF; CDR3 DNA: TGTGCCAGCAGCTCCTCCCCGGGGACCGGGGAGCTGTTTTTT
V gene: TRBV6-5; clone size: once; D gene: TRBD1; J gene: TRBJ1-1; CDR3 protein: CASSRQGDETEAFF; CDR3 DNA: TGTGCCAGCAGTCGACAGGGGGATGAGACTGAAGCTTTCTTT
V gene: TRBV7-9; clone size: -; D gene: -; J gene: TRBJ2-7; CDR3 protein: CASSFSSEQYF; CDR3 DNA: TGTGCCAGCAGCTTCAGTTCCGAGCAGTACTTC
V gene: TRBV5-5; clone size: -; D gene: TRBD1; J gene: TRBJ1-4; CDR3 protein: CASSALKGQGPMGEKLFF; CDR3 DNA: TGTGCCAGCAGCGCTCTTAAGGGACAGGGCCCGATGGGTGAAAAACTGTTTTTT
V gene: TRBV9; clone size: -; D gene: TRBD1; J gene: TRBJ2-3; CDR3 protein: CASSVLQGGTQYF; CDR3 DNA: TGTGCCAGCAGCGTACTACAGGGGGGTACGCAGTATTTT
V gene: TRBV6-5; clone size: -; D gene: TRBD1; J gene: TRBJ2-7; CDR3 protein: CATQKYGTDRYEQYF; CDR3 DNA: TGTGCCACCCAGAAGTACGGGACAGATAGATACGAGCAGTACTTC
V gene: TRBV5-1; clone size: -; D gene: -; J gene: TRBJ1-4; CDR3 protein: CASSMNVRGSTNEKLFF; CDR3 DNA: TGCGCCAGCAGCATGAACGTCAGGGGTTCAACTAATGAAAAACTGTTTTTT
V gene: TRBV5-8; clone size: -; D gene: TRBD1; J gene: TRBJ1-2; CDR3 protein: CASSPRGDILGYTF; CDR3 DNA: TGTGCCAGCAGCCCCAGGGGGGACATCTTGGGCTACACCTTC
V gene: TRBV7-9; clone size: -; D gene: -; J gene: TRBJ2-3; CDR3 protein: CASSFFTSTDTQYF; CDR3 DNA: TGTGCCAGCAGCTTCTTTACTAGCACAGATACGCAGTATTTT
V gene: TRBV18; clone size: -; D gene: TRBD1; J gene: TRBJ2-5; CDR3 protein: CASSKGQGLETQYF; CDR3 DNA: TGTGCCAGCTCAAAGGGACAGGGGCTGGAGACCCAGTACTTC
V gene: TRBV14; clone size: -; D gene: TRBD1; J gene: TRBJ1-2; CDR3 protein: CASSQSGQANQRTYGYTF; CDR3 DNA: TGTGCCAGCAGCCAATCTGGACAGGCCAATCAACGAACATATGGCTACACCTTC
V gene: TRBV29-1; clone size: -; D gene: -; J gene: TRBJ1-1; CDR3 protein: CSAYYAEAFF; CDR3 DNA: TGCAGCGCCTACTACGCTGAAGCTTTCTTT
V gene: TRBV7-9; clone size: -; D gene: -; J gene: TRBJ2-7; CDR3 protein: CSSTHPTGEQYF; CDR3 DNA: TGTTCCAGCACCCATCCCACCGGGGAGCAGTACTTC
V gene: TRBV7-9; clone size: -; D gene: -; J gene: TRBJ1-2; CDR3 protein: CASSLGAEVRGYTF; CDR3 DNA: TGTGCCAGCAGCTTAGGGGCGGAGGTGCGGGGCTACACCTTC
V gene: TRBV7-3; clone size: -; D gene: TRBD1; J gene: TRBJ2-7; CDR3 protein: CASSPLGQGGEQYF; CDR3 DNA: TGTGCCAGCAGCCCTTTGGGACAGGGAGGCGAGCAGTACTTC
V gene: TRBV27; clone size: -; D gene: -; J gene: TRBJ2-2; CDR3 protein: CASSLSGGAYYTGELFF; CDR3 DNA: TGTGCCAGCAGTTTATCGGGGGGGGCGTACTACACCGGGGAGCTGTTTTTT
V gene: TRBV4-3; clone size: -; D gene: -; J gene: TRBJ1-2; CDR3 protein: CASSREMTVANYGYTF; CDR3 DNA: TGCGCCAGCAGCCGCGAGATGACAGTAGCTAACTATGGCTACACCTTC
V gene: TRBV7-2; clone size: -; D gene: TRBD1; J gene: TRBJ1-1; CDR3 protein: CASSLGTGAFF; CDR3 DNA: TGTGCCAGCAGCCTTGGGACAGGAGCTTTCTTT
V gene: TRBV6-6; clone size: -; D gene: -; J gene: TRBJ1-1; CDR3 protein: CASSYSSRYESEAFF; CDR3 DNA: TGTGCCAGCAGTTACTCGAGTCGTTATGAATCTGAAGCTTTCTTT
V gene: TRBV5-1; clone size: -; D gene: -; J gene: TRBJ1-2; CDR3 protein: CASSLGGTQGYGYTF; CDR3 DNA: TGCGCCAGCAGCTTGGGGGGTACGCAGGGTTATGGCTACACCTTC
V gene: TRBV5-1; clone size: -; D gene: -; J gene: TRBJ2-5; CDR3 protein: CASSLRQQETQYF; CDR3 DNA: TGCGCCAGCAGCTTACGACAGCAAGAGACCCAGTACTTC